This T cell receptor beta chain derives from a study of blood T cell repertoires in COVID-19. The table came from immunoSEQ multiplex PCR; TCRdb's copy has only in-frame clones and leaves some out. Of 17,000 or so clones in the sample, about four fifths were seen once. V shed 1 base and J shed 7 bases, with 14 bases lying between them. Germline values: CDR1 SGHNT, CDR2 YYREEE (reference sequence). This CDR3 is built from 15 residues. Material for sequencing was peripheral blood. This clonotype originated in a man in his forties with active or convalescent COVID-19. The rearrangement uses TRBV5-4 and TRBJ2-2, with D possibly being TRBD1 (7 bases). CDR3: CASSLQGGDNGELFF. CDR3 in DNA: TGTGCCAGCAGCTTGCAGGGGGGTGATAACGGGGAGCTGTTTTTT.